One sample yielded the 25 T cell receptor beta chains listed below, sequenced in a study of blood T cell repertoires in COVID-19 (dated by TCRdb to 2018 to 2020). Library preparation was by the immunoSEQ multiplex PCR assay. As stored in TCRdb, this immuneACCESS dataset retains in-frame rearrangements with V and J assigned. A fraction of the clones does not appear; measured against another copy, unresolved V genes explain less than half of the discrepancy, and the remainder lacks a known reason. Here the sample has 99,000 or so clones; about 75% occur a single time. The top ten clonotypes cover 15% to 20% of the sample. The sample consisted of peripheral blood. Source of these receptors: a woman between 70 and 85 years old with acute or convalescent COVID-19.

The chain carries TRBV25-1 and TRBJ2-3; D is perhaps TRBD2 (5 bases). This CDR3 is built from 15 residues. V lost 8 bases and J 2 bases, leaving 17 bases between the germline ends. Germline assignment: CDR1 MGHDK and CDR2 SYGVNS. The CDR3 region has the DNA TGTGCCAGCGGCCCTCTGGTCGGGAACACAGATACGCAGTATTTT. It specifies CASGPLVGNTDTQYF.

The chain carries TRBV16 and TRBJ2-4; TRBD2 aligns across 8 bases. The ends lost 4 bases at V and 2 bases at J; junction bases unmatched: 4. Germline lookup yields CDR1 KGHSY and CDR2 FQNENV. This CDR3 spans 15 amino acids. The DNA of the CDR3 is TGTGCCAGCAGCCCGGGGGGGATCACCAAAAACATTCAGTACTTC. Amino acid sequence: CASSPGGITKNIQYF. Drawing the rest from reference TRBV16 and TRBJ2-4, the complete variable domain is GEEVAQTPKHLVRGEGQKAKLYCAPIKGHSYVFWYQQVLKNEFKFLISFQNENVFDETGMPKERFSAKCLPNSPCSLEIQATKLEDSAVYFCASSPGGITKNIQYFGAGTRLSVL.

CDR3 residues: CASSRGGETQYF. DNA for the CDR3: TGTGCCAGCAGCCGGGGTGGAGAGACCCAGTACTTC. J is TRBJ2-5 and V is TRBV11-3; D may be TRBD2 (5 bases). This CDR3 spans 12 amino acids. Trimming cost V 5 bases and J 4 bases, with 8 bases left between them. Germline CDR1 reads SGHNT; CDR2 reads YENEEA.

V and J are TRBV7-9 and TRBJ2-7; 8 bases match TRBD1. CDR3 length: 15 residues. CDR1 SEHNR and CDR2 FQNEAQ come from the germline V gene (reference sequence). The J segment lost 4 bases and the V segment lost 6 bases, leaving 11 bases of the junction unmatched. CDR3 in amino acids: CASSYSGGAGYEQYF. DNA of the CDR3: TGTGCCAGCAGTTACTCAGGGGGCGCCGGTTACGAGCAGTACTTC.

CDR3 DNA sequence: TGTGCCAGCTCACCGTTGGCAGGGGACAATGAGCAGTTCTTC. Translated, it gives CASSPLAGDNEQFF. This chain uses TRBV18 with TRBJ2-1; possibly TRBD1 for D (6 bases). The CDR3 runs 14 residues. V shed 3 bases and J shed 5 bases, with 11 bases lying between them. Germline V lookup: CDR1 KGHSH, CDR2 LQKENI.

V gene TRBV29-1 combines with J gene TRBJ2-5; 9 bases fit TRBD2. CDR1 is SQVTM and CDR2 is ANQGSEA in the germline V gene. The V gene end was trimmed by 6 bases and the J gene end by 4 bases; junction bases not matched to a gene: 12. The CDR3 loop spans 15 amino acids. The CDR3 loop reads CSVPIGGGAGETQYF. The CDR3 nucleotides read TGCAGCGTCCCCATAGGCGGGGGGGCGGGAGAGACCCAGTACTTC.

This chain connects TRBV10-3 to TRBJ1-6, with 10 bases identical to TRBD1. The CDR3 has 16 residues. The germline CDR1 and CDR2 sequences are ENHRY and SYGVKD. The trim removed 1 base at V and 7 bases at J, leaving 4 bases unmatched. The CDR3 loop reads CAISEWGQGTNSPLHF. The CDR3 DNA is TGTGCCATCAGTGAGTGGGGACAGGGGACGAATTCACCCCTCCACTTT.

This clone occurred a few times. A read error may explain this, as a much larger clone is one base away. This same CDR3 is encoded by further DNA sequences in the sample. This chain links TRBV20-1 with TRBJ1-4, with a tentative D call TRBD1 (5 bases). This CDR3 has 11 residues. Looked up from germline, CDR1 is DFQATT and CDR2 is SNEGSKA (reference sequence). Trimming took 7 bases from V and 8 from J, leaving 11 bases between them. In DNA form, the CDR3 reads TGCAGTGTCCAGGGTGAAGAAAAACTGTTTTTT. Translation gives CSVQGEEKLFF.

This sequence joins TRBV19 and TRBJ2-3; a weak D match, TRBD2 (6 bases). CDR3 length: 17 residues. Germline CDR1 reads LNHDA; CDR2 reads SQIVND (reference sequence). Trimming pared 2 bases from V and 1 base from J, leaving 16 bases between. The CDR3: CASSIPNGGVGTDTQYF. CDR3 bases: TGTGCCAGTAGTATACCCAATGGCGGGGTAGGCACAGATACGCAGTATTTT.

The CDR3 nucleotides read TGTGCCAGCAGTGAAGTTTTTGGGCAGGGGGAGACTGAAGCTTTCTTT. It yields the protein CASSEVFGQGETEAFF. The chain links TRBV6-1 to TRBJ1-1; 7 bases agree with TRBD1. Germline loops: CDR1 MNHNS, CDR2 SASEGT. There are 16 residues in the CDR3. The V gene end was trimmed by 1 base and the J gene end by 5 bases; junction bases not matched to a gene: 10.

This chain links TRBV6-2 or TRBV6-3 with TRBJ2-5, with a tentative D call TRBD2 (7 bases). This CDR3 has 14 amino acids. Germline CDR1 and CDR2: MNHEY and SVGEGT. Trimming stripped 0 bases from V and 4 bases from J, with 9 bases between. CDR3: CASSYSGGRETQYF. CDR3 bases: TGTGCCAGCAGTTACTCGGGGGGGCGAGAGACCCAGTACTTC.

The CDR3 reads CASSQGHANYGYTF. The CDR3 region has the DNA TGTGCCAGCAGCCAAGGACATGCAAACTATGGCTACACCTTC. The chain employs TRBV3-1 (or the pseudogene TRBV3-2) and TRBJ1-2; D ambiguous. Germline CDR1 reads LGHDT; CDR2 reads YNNKEL (reference sequence). The ends were cut back, 1 base at V and 2 bases at J, with 8 bases in the middle. This CDR3 is built from 14 residues.

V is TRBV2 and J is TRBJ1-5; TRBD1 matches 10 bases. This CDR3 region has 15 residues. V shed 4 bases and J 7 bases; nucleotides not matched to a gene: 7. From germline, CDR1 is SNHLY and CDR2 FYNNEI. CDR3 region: CASSGDRGGKQPQHF. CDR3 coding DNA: TGTGCCAGCAGTGGGGACAGGGGAGGGAAGCAGCCCCAGCATTTT.

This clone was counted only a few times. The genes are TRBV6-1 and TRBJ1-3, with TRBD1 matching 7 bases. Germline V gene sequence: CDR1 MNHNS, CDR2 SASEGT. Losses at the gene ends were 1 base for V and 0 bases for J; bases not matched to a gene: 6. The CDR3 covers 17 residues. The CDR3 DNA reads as TGTGCCAGCAGTGAAGGGACAGGTTTGAGCTCTGGAAACACCATATATTTT. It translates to CASSEGTGLSSGNTIYF.

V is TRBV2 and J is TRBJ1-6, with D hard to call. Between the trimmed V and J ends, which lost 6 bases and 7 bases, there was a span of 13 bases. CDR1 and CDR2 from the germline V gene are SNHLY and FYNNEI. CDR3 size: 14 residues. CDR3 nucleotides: TGTGCCAGCAGCGCTGATGGAGGGAATTCACCCCTCCACTTT. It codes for CASSADGGNSPLHF.

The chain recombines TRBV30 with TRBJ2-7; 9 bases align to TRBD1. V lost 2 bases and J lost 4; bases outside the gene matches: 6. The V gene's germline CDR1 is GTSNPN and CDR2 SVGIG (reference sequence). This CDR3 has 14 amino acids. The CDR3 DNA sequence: TGTGCCTGGAGTTCGGGACAGGGTATGTACGAGCAGTACTTC. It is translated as CAWSSGQGMYEQYF.

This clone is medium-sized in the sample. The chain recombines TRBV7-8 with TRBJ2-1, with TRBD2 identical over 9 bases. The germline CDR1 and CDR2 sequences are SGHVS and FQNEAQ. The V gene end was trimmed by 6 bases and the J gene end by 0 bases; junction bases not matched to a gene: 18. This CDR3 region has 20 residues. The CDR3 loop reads CASSYFLSGGLLYSYNEQFF. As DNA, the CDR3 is TGTGCCAGCAGTTATTTTCTGAGCGGGGGGCTACTTTACTCCTACAATGAGCAGTTCTTC.

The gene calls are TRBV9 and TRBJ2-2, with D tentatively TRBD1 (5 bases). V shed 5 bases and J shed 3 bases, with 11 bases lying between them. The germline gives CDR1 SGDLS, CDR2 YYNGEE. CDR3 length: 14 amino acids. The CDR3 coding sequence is TGTGCCAGCAGACCACCCAGGGACACCGGGGAGCTGTTTTTT. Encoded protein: CASRPPRDTGELFF.

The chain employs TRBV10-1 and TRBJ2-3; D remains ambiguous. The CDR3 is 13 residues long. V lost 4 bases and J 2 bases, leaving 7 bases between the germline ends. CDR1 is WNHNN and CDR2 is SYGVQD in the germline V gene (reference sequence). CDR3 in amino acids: CASSVSSTDTQYF. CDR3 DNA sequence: TGCGCCAGCAGTGTATCTTCCACAGATACGCAGTATTTT.

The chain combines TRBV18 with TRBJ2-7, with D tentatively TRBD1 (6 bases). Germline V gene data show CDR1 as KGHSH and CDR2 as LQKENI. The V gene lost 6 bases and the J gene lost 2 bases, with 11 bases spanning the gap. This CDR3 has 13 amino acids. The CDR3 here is CASSRGQTYEQYF. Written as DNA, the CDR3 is TGTGCCAGCTCCCGTGGACAGACCTACGAGCAGTACTTC.

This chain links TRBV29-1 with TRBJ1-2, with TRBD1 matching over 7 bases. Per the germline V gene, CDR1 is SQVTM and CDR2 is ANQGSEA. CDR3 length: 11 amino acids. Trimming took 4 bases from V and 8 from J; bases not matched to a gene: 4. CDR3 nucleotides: TGCAGCGTTGCCTCAGGGGGAGGCTACACCTTC. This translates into CSVASGGGYTF.

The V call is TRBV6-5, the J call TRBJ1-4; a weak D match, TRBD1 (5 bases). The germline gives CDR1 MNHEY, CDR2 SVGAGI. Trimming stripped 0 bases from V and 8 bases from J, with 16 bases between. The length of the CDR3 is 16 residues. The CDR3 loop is CASSYSRGAAGEKLFF. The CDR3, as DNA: TGTGCCAGCAGTTACTCGAGAGGGGCGGCGGGGGAAAAACTGTTTTTT.

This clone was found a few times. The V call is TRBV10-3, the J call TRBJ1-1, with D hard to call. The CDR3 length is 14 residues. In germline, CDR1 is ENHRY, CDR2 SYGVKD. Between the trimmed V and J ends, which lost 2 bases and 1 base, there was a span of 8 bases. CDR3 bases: TGTGCCATCAGTGAGGTCCGGGGGAACACTGAAGCTTTCTTT. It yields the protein CAISEVRGNTEAFF.

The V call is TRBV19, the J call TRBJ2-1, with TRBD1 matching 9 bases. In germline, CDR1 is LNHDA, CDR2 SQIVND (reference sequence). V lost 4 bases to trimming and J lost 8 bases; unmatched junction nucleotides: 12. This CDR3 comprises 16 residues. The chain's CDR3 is CASSNRGRLESHEQFF. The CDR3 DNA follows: TGTGCCAGTAGTAACAGGGGGCGCTTGGAATCCCATGAGCAGTTCTTC.

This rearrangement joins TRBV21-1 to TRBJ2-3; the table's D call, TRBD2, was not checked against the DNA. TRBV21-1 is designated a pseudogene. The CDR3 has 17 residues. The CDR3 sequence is CASSKSGLAGDTDTQYF. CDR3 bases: TGTGCCAGCAGCAAGAGCGGACTAGCGGGGGACACAGATACGCAGTATTTT.